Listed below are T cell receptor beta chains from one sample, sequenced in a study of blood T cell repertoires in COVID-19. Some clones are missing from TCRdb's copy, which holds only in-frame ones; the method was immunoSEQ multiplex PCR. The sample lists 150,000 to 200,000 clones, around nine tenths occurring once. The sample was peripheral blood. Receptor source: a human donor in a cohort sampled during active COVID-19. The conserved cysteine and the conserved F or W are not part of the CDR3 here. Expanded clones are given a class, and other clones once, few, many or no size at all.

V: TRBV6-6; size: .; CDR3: ASYRRQAPLSEQY
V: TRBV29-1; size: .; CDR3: SVKDRALTGELF
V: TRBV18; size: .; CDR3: ASSPPSYEQY
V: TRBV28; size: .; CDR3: ASRRQGDETQY
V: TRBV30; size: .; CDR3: AWSVAGYEQY
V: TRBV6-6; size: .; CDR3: ASSGQLSGANVLT
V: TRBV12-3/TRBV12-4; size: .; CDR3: ASSLRGRNEQF
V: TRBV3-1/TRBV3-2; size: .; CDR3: ASSQVPRAYEQY
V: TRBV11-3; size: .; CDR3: ASSSSTSPPREQY
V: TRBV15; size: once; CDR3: ATSRDRTGSETQY
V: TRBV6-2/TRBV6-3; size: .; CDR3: ASSRNRNYGYT
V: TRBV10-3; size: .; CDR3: AISESSGWAKNIQY
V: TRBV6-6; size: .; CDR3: ASSYQGLQETQY
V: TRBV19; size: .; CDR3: ASSIGQGGLETQY
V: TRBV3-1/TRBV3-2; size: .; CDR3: ASSRSKPGTSGGNTGELF
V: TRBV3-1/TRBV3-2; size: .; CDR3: ASSPPLAKNIQY
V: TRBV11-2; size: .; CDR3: ASSLGGGSYNEQF
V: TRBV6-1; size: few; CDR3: ASSEEGWGELF
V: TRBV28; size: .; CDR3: ASSSTARDRENYGYT
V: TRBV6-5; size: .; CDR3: ASSLMAAGGQPQH
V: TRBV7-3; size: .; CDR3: ASSLRPNERGTTDTQY
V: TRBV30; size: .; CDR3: AWRGGSGGYT
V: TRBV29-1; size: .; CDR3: SVEPVLASGETQY
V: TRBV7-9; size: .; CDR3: ASSGTGQGSNQPQH
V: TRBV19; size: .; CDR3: ASSIYENQPQH
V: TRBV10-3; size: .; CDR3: AIRDRGSGSYEQY
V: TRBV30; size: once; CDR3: AWSPWREDSYEQY
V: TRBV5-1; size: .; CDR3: ASSRDSQSYEQY
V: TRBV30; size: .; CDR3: AWAGLAGAINEQF
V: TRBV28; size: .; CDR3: ASSRQGMGAGANVLT
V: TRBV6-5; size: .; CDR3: ASSSGTREDTQY
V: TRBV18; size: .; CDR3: ASSPPFGQGSHEQY
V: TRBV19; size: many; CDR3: ASSPGTGTYEQY
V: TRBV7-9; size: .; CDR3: ASSQSTDTQY
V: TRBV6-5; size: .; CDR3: ASSGTGLGWEKLF
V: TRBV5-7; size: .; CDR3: ASSSDSNSPLH
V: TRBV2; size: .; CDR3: ASTSRQGNSPLH
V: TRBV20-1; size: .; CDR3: SASGGTGGSYEQY
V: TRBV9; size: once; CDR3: ASSDPLAGGMWVDTQY
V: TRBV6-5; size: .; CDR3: ASSTRQGLVYEQY
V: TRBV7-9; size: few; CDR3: ASNPAANTEAF
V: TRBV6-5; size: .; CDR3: ASSYSKPVYEQY
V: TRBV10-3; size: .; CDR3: ASRTGNNYGYT
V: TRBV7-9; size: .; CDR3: ASSSTTATSGGREQY
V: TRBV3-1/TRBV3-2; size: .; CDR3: ASSQAGEQY
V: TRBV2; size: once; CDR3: ASSEARTLGGTEAF
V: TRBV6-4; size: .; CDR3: ASRAGQANTEAF
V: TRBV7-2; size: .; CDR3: ASSPGGGAGTYEQY
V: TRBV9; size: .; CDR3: ASSVAGGNTEAF